This TCR beta chain derives from a study of blood T cell repertoires in COVID-19 (dated by TCRdb to 2020 to 2021). With regard to the full study: Samples covering the acute and convalescent phases of COVID-19 were provided by collaborators in the United States, Italy and Spain. The material from the prospective study consisted of cDNA or gDNA derived from T cells, B-cell-depleted T cells, or PBMCs. Subjects who had been exposed to COVID-19, were actively infected with it, or had recovered from it provided the deeply sampled blood TCRbeta repertoires that made up the dataset. The repertoires were made available in a free public database intended to serve as a resource for research on the immune response to SARS-CoV-2. The samples were drawn from the first 160 participants of the ongoing ImmuneRACE study and from over 950 subjects provided by 6 global collaborators. The sample metadata nearly always contained a de-identified subject ID, COVID-19 status, age in years and sex. Where available, HLA class I and class II types were obtained from metadata supplied by the sample provider rather than from assay-based typing. Study-wide findings and limitations: How much clinical and demographic metadata was included differed by source and by participant, and the metadata was provided uncurated.

TCRbeta CDR3 regions were amplified from genomic DNA by means of the immunoSEQ Assay, a bias-controlled multiplex PCR. Turning to the authors' computational methods: The number of nucleated cells in each sample was estimated by amplification of reference gene primers within the assay. Sequence reads were collapsed and filtered to measure the absolute abundance of every unique TCRbeta CDR3 rearrangement. For each sample, productive Simpson clonality was calculated as the square root of Simpson's diversity index over productive rearrangements. TCRdb retrieved this table from immuneACCESS and kept in-frame rearrangements only. Not all clones are present; in checked studies, unresolved V genes account for under half, and no reason is known for the remainder. V and J calls plus clone size are reproduced from that table; the DNA served to infer D and trimming. This sample is represented by some 250,000 clones; around 90% of them were singletons. The ten largest clones take up around 0.8% of the sample.

The CDR3 contains 16 residues, cysteine and phenylalanine counted. Only the CDR3 region is kept as DNA, spanning 48 bases read in frame from base 1. Trimmed from V: 4 bases; trimmed from J: 0 bases; junction bases lacking a gene match: 2. The germline V gene specifies SGHAT as CDR1 and FQNNGV as CDR2. This clone occurred once. It has no known antigen specificity. No clone much larger than this one lies a single base away; base qualities are absent. Whole blood was collected in K2EDTA tubes by collaborating institutions according to the institutions' own protocols. For TCRbeta analysis, collaborator samples were shipped as frozen whole blood, as isolated PBMCs, or as DNA extracted from either sample type.

This TCR was recovered from a woman in her thirties with acute or convalescent COVID-19. This receptor chain uses TRBV11-2 and TRBJ2-3, with 12 central nucleotides matching TRBD2. Sequencing was carried out using peripheral blood. The CDR3 here reads CASSSGLAGSTDTQYF. Here is the DNA: TGTGCCAGCAGCTCAGGACTAGCGGGAAGCACAGATACGCAGTATTTT.